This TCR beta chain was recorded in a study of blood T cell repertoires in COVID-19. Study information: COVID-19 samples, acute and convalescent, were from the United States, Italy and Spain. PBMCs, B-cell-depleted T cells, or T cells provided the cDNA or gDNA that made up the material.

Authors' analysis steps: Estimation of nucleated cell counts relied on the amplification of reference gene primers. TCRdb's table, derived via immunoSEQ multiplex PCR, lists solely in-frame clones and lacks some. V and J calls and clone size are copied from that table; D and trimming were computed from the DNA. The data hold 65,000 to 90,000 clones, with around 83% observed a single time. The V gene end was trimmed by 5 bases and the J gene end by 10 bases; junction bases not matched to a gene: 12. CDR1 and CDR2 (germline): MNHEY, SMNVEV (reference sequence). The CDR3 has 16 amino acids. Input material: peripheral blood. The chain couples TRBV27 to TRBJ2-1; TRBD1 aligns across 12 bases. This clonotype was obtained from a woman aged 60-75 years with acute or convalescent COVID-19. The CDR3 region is CASSPTTGQGAREQFF. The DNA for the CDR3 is TGTGCCAGCAGTCCAACCACGGGACAGGGGGCGAGGGAGCAGTTCTTC.